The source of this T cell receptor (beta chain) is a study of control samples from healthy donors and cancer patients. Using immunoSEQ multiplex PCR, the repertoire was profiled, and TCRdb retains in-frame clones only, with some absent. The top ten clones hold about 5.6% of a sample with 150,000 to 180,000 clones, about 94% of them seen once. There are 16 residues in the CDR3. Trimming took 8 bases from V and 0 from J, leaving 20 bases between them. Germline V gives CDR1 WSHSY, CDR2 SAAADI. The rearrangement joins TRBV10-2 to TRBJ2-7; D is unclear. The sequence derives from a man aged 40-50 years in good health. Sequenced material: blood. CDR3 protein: CASGDLNGRSSYEQYF. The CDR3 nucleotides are TGCGCCAGCGGAGATCTCAACGGCAGGAGCTCCTACGAGCAGTACTTC.